The 29 T cell receptor beta chains below were found in one sample sequenced in a study of identifying expanded T cells in peripheral blood. Assay used: immunoSEQ multiplex PCR; TCRdb lists only in-frame clones, some missing. Here the sample spans 75,000 to 90,000 clones, approximately 85% being singletons. The sequenced material came from blood. The receptors derive from a person between 18 and 70 years old in good health.

J is TRBJ2-1 and V is TRBV6-5; 8 bases fit TRBD2. Trimming cost V 6 bases and J 5 bases; bases outside gene matches: 6. CDR3 length equals 14 residues. Germline V gene lookup returns CDR1 MNHEY and CDR2 SVGAGI. CDR3 protein: CASSYGGVHNEQFF. The DNA for the CDR3 is TGTGCCAGCAGCTACGGGGGGGTCCACAATGAGCAGTTCTTC.

There are a few counts of this clone. The V and J genes are TRBV18 and TRBJ2-3, with D hard to call. Per the germline V gene, CDR1 is KGHSH and CDR2 is LQKENI. The V end was cut by 3 bases, the J end by 1 base, with 14 bases between. The CDR3 loop spans 16 amino acids. CDR3 coding DNA: TGTGCCAGCTCACCGCCCGACCTGCGAGGCACAGATACGCAGTATTTT. Protein: CASSPPDLRGTDTQYF.

The chain is built from TRBV27 and TRBJ1-4, with a possible D match to TRBD1 (6 bases). The CDR3 has 17 amino acids. The ends were cut back, 5 bases at V and 5 bases at J, with 21 bases in the middle. Germline V gene sequence: CDR1 MNHEY, CDR2 SMNVEV (reference sequence). CDR3 amino acids: CASSGAGTGSWNEKLFF. CDR3 DNA: TGTGCCAGCAGTGGGGCAGGAACAGGGTCTTGGAATGAAAAACTGTTTTTT.

The chain carries TRBV27 and TRBJ1-2; D possibly corresponds to TRBD1 (5 bases). This CDR3 contains 15 residues. Trimming shortened V by 7 bases and J by 6 bases, and 21 bases separated the two germline ends. Germline V gene sequence: CDR1 MNHEY, CDR2 SMNVEV (reference sequence). The CDR3: CASTPQGAERNGYTF. The CDR3 coding sequence is TGTGCCAGCACCCCCCAAGGGGCAGAGAGAAATGGCTACACCTTC.

This clone was recorded only once. The chain is built from TRBV29-1 and TRBJ2-7, with 10 nucleotides matching TRBD2. Per germline, CDR1 SQVTM and CDR2 ANQGSEA. V shed 7 bases and J 5 bases; nucleotides not matched to a gene: 11. This CDR3 has 14 residues. The CDR3 DNA is TGCAGCGCCGCGCCTAGCGGGAGTTGGGACGAGCAGTACTTC. Protein sequence: CSAAPSGSWDEQYF.

There are a few counts of this clone. The chain links TRBV10-3 to TRBJ2-7, with TRBD1 identical over 9 bases. The CDR3 runs to 15 residues. CDR1 and CDR2 from the germline V gene are ENHRY and SYGVKD. With V trimmed by 5 bases and J by 4 bases, 9 bases remained unmatched. In DNA form, the CDR3 reads TGTGCCATCAGTCGGGGACAGGGAGTGCCATACGAGCAGTACTTC. The encoded protein is CAISRGQGVPYEQYF.

The V call is TRBV7-7, the J call TRBJ2-2, with TRBD1 matching over 8 bases. This CDR3 region has 13 residues. J was trimmed by 5 bases and V by 11 bases; bases with no gene match: 7. Germline CDR1 SSHAT, CDR2 FNYEAQ (reference sequence). Here the CDR3 DNA reads TGTGCCGTCTTAGACAGGGGAACCGGGGAGCTGTTTTTT. Translation: CAVLDRGTGELFF.

The J gene is TRBJ1-1, the V gene TRBV29-1, with no clear D. The CDR3 sequence is 12 residues long. The germline V gene has CDR1 SQVTM and CDR2 ANQGSEA. Trimming shortened V by 3 bases and J by 1 base, and 6 bases separated the two germline ends. For the CDR3, the DNA is TGCAGCGTTGATGACGCGAACACTGAAGCTTTCTTT. It is translated as CSVDDANTEAFF.

The V call is TRBV11-3, the J call TRBJ2-2; TRBD2 aligns across 9 bases. The length of the CDR3 is 18 residues. V trimming: 1 base; J trimming: 2 bases; junction bases outside the gene matches: 8. In germline, CDR1 is SGHNT, CDR2 YENEEA. CDR3 in amino acids: CASSLGRGTSHNTGELFF. The CDR3 DNA follows: TGTGCCAGCAGCTTAGGCCGCGGGACTAGCCATAACACCGGGGAGCTGTTTTTT. Using reference TRBV11-3 and TRBJ2-2 for the parts outside the CDR3, the full variable domain is EAGVVQSPRYKIIEKKQPVAFWCNPISGHNTLYWYLQNLGQGPELLIRYENEEAVDDSQLPKDRFSAERLKGVDSTLKIQPAELGDSAVYLCASSLGRGTSHNTGELFFGEGSRLTVL.

The rearrangement joins TRBV7-8 to TRBJ2-2; 12 positions match TRBD2. V gave up 3 bases and J gave up 2 bases; unmatched junction bases: 4. Per germline, CDR1 SGHVS and CDR2 FQNEAQ. This CDR3 has 17 amino acids. This CDR3 reads CASSFRTSGINTGELFF. The CDR3 DNA follows: TGTGCCAGCAGCTTTAGGACTAGCGGGATTAACACCGGGGAGCTGTTTTTT.

The J gene is TRBJ1-1, the V gene TRBV9; tentatively, D is TRBD1 (5 bases). The CDR3 is 14 residues long. The V and J ends lost 0 bases and 7 bases respectively, with 13 bases between them. Germline CDR1 is SGDLS and CDR2 is YYNGEE. The CDR3 reads CASSVAGDRGEAFF. DNA for the CDR3: TGTGCCAGCAGCGTAGCGGGGGATCGGGGTGAAGCTTTCTTT.

This clone was counted a few times. The gene calls are TRBV4-3 and TRBJ2-3; D not resolved. Trimming removed 4 bases at V and 3 bases at J, with 14 bases between. CDR3 length: 15 amino acids. Germline-derived CDR1 and CDR2 are LGHNA and YSLEER. The CDR3 DNA reads as TGCGCCAGCAGCCGCTTAGGGATGGGGACAGATACGCAGTATTTT. Encoded protein: CASSRLGMGTDTQYF.

Remarks on this clone: This CDR3 is also generated by other DNA sequences in the sample. The J gene is TRBJ2-7, the V gene TRBV7-2; TRBD2 matches at 10 bases. This CDR3 contains 16 residues. Germline assignment: CDR1 SGHTA and CDR2 FQGNSA. V shed 0 bases, J shed 7 bases, and the junction held 9 bases outside the gene matches. CDR3 loop: CASSLALTSGIGEQYF. In DNA, the CDR3 is TGTGCCAGCAGCTTAGCCCTTACTAGCGGGATCGGTGAGCAGTACTTC. The full variable domain, in which reference TRBV7-2 and TRBJ2-7 provide the parts outside the CDR3, is GAGVSQSPSNKVTEKGKDVELRCDPISGHTALYWYRQSLGQGLEFLIYFQGNSAPDKSGLPSDRFSAERTGGSVSTLTIQRTQQEDSAVYLCASSLALTSGIGEQYFGPGTRLTVT.

This clone appeared a few times. The chain links TRBV4-3 to TRBJ2-3; unclear D gene. The CDR3 sequence is 16 residues long. CDR1 LGHNA and CDR2 YSLEER come from the germline V gene. Trimming pared 4 bases from V and 0 bases from J, leaving 14 bases between. The CDR3 coding sequence is TGCGCCAGCAGCCGCGCTCCCGCTGGGAGCACAGATACGCAGTATTTT. Residues: CASSRAPAGSTDTQYF.

This clone has just one count. V usage is TRBV28 and J usage is TRBJ2-1, with TRBD2 as a possible D gene (5 bases). The CDR3 runs 16 residues. V lost 0 bases and J lost 0, with 9 bases in between. Germline CDR1 is MDHEN and CDR2 is SYDVKM. CDR3 sequence (DNA): TGTGCCAGCAGTTTATGGGACTTGGGCTCCTACAATGAGCAGTTCTTC. Amino acid sequence: CASSLWDLGSYNEQFF.

The chain couples TRBV20-1 to TRBJ2-7; the D is unclear. The CDR3 has 11 residues. CDR1 DFQATT and CDR2 SNEGSKA come from the germline V gene (reference sequence). V was shortened by 6 bases and J by 3 bases, with 9 bases between the two germline ends. The CDR3 region is CSAEDLYEQYF. CDR3 coding DNA: TGCAGTGCCGAGGACCTCTACGAGCAGTACTTC.

V usage is TRBV4-3 and J usage is TRBJ2-7, with 14 bases matching TRBD2. The trim removed 1 base at V and 3 bases at J, leaving 8 bases unmatched. Germline CDR1 LGHNA, CDR2 YSLEER. The CDR3 has 18 amino acids. CDR3 amino acids: CASSQVRGTSGSVYEQYF. The CDR3 nucleotides read TGCGCCAGCAGCCAAGTTAGGGGGACTAGCGGGAGTGTCTACGAGCAGTACTTC.

The V and J genes are TRBV18 and TRBJ2-5, with 9 bases lining up with TRBD1. V trimming: 1 base; J trimming: 3 bases; junction bases outside the gene matches: 0. There are 14 residues in the CDR3. CDR1 KGHSH and CDR2 LQKENI come from the germline V gene. CDR3 amino acids: CASSPRDREETQYF. The CDR3 nucleotides read TGTGCCAGCTCACCACGGGACAGGGAAGAGACCCAGTACTTC.

The V call is TRBV19, the J call TRBJ2-5; maybe TRBD1 (6 bases). The CDR3 contains 13 residues. The V and J ends lost 7 bases and 4 bases respectively, with 13 bases between them. Germline CDR1 is LNHDA and CDR2 is SQIVND (reference sequence). In DNA, the CDR3 is TGTGCCAGTACTTCACAGGGTGCAGAGACCCAGTACTTC. It is translated as CASTSQGAETQYF.

CDR3 nucleotides: TGTGCCAGCTCACCACCAGCGGGAGGCACCTACAATGAGCAGTTCTTC. This codes for CASSPPAGGTYNEQFF. V gene TRBV18 combines with J gene TRBJ2-1; 9 bases map to TRBD2. After removal of 0 bases from V and 2 bases from J, the junction contained 2 bases not matched to a gene. Per germline, CDR1 KGHSH and CDR2 LQKENI. This CDR3 comprises 16 residues. Based on the CDR3 plus reference TRBV18 and TRBJ2-1, the full variable domain is NAGVMQNPRHLVRRRGQEARLRCSPMKGHSHVYWYRQLPEEGLKFMVYLQKENIIDESGMPKERFSAEFPKEGPSILRIQQVVRGDSAAYFCASSPPAGGTYNEQFFGPGTRLTVL.

The chain joins TRBV18 to TRBJ2-7; D is perhaps TRBD1 or TRBD2 (7 bases each). In germline, CDR1 is KGHSH, CDR2 LQKENI. Trimming left V 6 bases short and J 6 bases short, with 15 bases between. The CDR3 length is 13 residues. This CDR3 reads CASSPQGGVEQYF. Here the CDR3 DNA reads TGTGCCAGCTCCCCCCAGGGGGGGGTCGAGCAGTACTTC.

The rearrangement links TRBV6-1 to TRBJ1-5; TRBD1 agrees at 7 bases. Trimming took 3 bases from V and 2 from J; bases not matched to a gene: 7. The germline V gene encodes CDR1 MNHNS and CDR2 SASEGT. The CDR3 runs to 16 residues. CDR3 nucleotides: TGTGCCAGCAGTGACCGACAGGGTGCGGGCAATCAGCCCCAGCATTTT. It encodes CASSDRQGAGNQPQHF.

V gene TRBV4-2 combines with J gene TRBJ2-7; TRBD2 might be the D (6 bases). The CDR3 consists of 16 residues. The V gene's germline CDR1 is LGHNA and CDR2 YNFKEQ. The germline V and J ends were trimmed by 0 bases and 3 bases, with 15 bases remaining between them. The CDR3: CASSQDIGGYGYEQYF. The CDR3 region has the DNA TGTGCCAGCAGCCAAGATATCGGGGGTTATGGCTACGAGCAGTACTTC.

The gene calls are TRBV25-1 and TRBJ2-1; 8 bases map to TRBD2. The CDR3 length is 17 residues. V was pared by 1 base and J by 1 base, with 6 bases of the junction left unmatched. CDR1 and CDR2 (germline): MGHDK, SYGVNS. CDR3 in DNA: TGTGCCAGCAGTGAATTCCCGAGCGGGAGTTCCTACAATGAGCAGTTCTTC. Protein sequence: CASSEFPSGSSYNEQFF. Together with reference TRBV25-1 and TRBJ2-1, the CDR3 gives the full variable domain: EADIYQTPRYLVIGTGKKITLECSQTMGHDKMYWYQQDPGMELHLIHYSYGVNSTEKGDLSSESTVSRIRTEHFPLTLESARPSHTSQYLCASSEFPSGSSYNEQFFGPGTRLTVL.

This clone was recorded a few times. The V and J genes are TRBV9 and TRBJ2-5, with a tentative D call TRBD1 (5 bases). The CDR3 length is 14 residues. Deletions cut 0 bases from V and 5 bases from J, with 11 bases between. The germline CDR1 and CDR2 sequences are SGDLS and YYNGEE. CDR3 amino acids: CASSVEGAGETQYF. As DNA, the CDR3 is TGTGCCAGCAGCGTAGAAGGGGCCGGGGAGACCCAGTACTTC.

This chain uses TRBV7-2 with TRBJ1-1; D may be TRBD1 (5 bases). Looked up from germline, CDR1 is SGHTA and CDR2 is FQGNSA. This CDR3 is built from 16 residues. The ends were cut back, 4 bases at V and 4 bases at J, with 19 bases in the middle. CDR3 protein: CASSSGEGIGVTEAFF. The CDR3, as DNA: TGTGCCAGCAGCTCGGGGGAAGGGATCGGGGTCACTGAAGCTTTCTTT.

The chain uses TRBV5-1 and TRBJ2-1, with a possible D match to TRBD1 (6 bases). The length of the CDR3 is 16 residues. V shed 4 bases and J shed 5 bases, with 19 bases lying between them. Germline V lookup: CDR1 SGHRS, CDR2 YFSETQ. The CDR3 reads CASSPPNREHNNEQFF. CDR3 in DNA: TGCGCCAGCAGCCCCCCTAACAGGGAACACAACAATGAGCAGTTCTTC.

The chain uses TRBV10-3 and TRBJ1-5; D remains unclear. CDR3 length equals 13 residues. In germline, CDR1 is ENHRY, CDR2 SYGVKD. The V and J ends lost 10 bases and 4 bases respectively, with 14 bases between them. The CDR3: CATTAALNQPQHF. CDR3 sequence (DNA): TGTGCCACCACCGCGGCACTAAATCAGCCCCAGCATTTT.

The chain links TRBV6-6 to TRBJ1-3; the D gene is possibly TRBD1 (6 bases). This CDR3 has 15 residues. Trimming took 4 bases from V and 3 from J, leaving 13 bases between them. Germline V lookup: CDR1 MNHNY, CDR2 SVGAGI (reference sequence). The CDR3 DNA is TGTGCCAGCAGTTGGGCCGGACAGAGTGGAAACACCATATATTTT. It specifies CASSWAGQSGNTIYF.